This is a list of T cell receptor beta chains from one sample in a study of monozygotic twins with inflammatory bowel disease. TCRdb reprocessed the 5' RACE reads, keeping one entry per CDR3 protein, no DNA. The sample holds more than 300,000 distinct CDR3 sequences. Input material: blood. The origin of the receptors is a human donor with ulcerative colitis or Crohn's disease, or a healthy co-twin of an affected twin (not recorded which). Each CDR3 is given with its conserved first and last residue.

V gene	J gene	CDR3 protein
TRBV20-1	TRBJ2-1	CSARDRASGGNDEQFF
TRBV27	TRBJ1-1	CASSFDANTEAFF
TRBV12-3/TRBV12-4	TRBJ1-2	CASSLMTEYGYTF
TRBV7-9	TRBJ1-2	CASSTWTGLRVYGYTF
TRBV10-3	TRBJ2-1	CATWTSGGAYNEQFF
TRBV5-8	TRBJ1-2	CASSPPGQGGHYGYTF
TRBV29-1	TRBJ2-5	CSVSTGRSATQYF
TRBV7-3	TRBJ2-4	CASSFGAGGLNIQYF
TRBV20-1	TRBJ1-4	CSANRRGGDSEKLFF
TRBV5-4	TRBJ1-2	CASSLGDQNRGRVGYTF
TRBV7-2	TRBJ2-1	CASSSPWGLADYNEQFF
TRBV6-2/TRBV6-3	TRBJ2-2	CASSFLRAGGPTGELFF
TRBV4-2	TRBJ2-5	CASSQDAGGSVQETQYF
TRBV7-2	TRBJ1-5	CASSSILSNQPQHF
TRBV4-2	TRBJ1-2	CASSQYSGYTF
TRBV12-3/TRBV12-4	TRBJ1-6	CASRRAGRSSYNSPLHF
TRBV29-1	TRBJ2-7	CSVEDQGIPYEQYF
TRBV6-2/TRBV6-3	TRBJ2-1	CASSYPSGEPYNEQFF
TRBV20-1	TRBJ2-1	CSARWTSSNYNEQFF
TRBV19	TRBJ2-1	CASSWGGTDNEQFF
TRBV4-2	TRBJ2-5	CASSYGRGQGGEETQYF
TRBV6-2/TRBV6-3	TRBJ1-6	CASSSRQEGNSPLHF
TRBV4-1	TRBJ1-6	CASSPRGESSPLHF
TRBV9	TRBJ2-7	CASSVEEGGTWEQYF
TRBV29-1	TRBJ2-1	CSVWGNNEQFF
TRBV5-1	TRBJ2-3	CASSLAGGDTDTQYF
TRBV5-4	TRBJ1-5	CASSLPGGDKHF
TRBV10-3	TRBJ1-1	CAISVQGSRDTEAFF
TRBV5-1	TRBJ2-1	CASSLAQGNYNEQFF
TRBV18	TRBJ2-1	CASSRDRGNNEQFF
TRBV29-1	TRBJ1-2	CSDAGTGDPGYGYTF
TRBV4-3	TRBJ2-7	CASSQAGRTYEQYF
TRBV5-1	TRBJ2-3	CASSLAGTGADTQYF
TRBV10-3	TRBJ2-3	CAISGVGVTDTQYF
TRBV4-3	TRBJ2-4	CASSQEWDSSDIQYF
TRBV20-1	TRBJ1-1	CSARSTFGRLNTEAFF
TRBV5-1	TRBJ2-4	CASSSDAVAKNIQYF
TRBV28	TRBJ1-1	CASTPTRGRVDEAFF
TRBV10-3	TRBJ2-7	CAITGTETYEQYF
TRBV9	TRBJ2-3	CASSVGDMNTDTQYF
TRBV11-2	TRBJ2-5	CASSPLAFQETQYF
TRBV20-1	TRBJ2-1	CSARVRGGSYNEQFF
TRBV18	TRBJ1-2	CASSPAGQDGSNYGYTF
TRBV6-2/TRBV6-3	TRBJ2-4	CASSYSGQQNIQYF
TRBV7-3	TRBJ1-2	CASSYTGDSGYTF
TRBV2	TRBJ2-7	CASSELGPSRSIYEQYF
TRBV12-3/TRBV12-4	TRBJ1-5	CAITAGTANQPQHF
TRBV12-3/TRBV12-4	TRBJ1-5	CASSSFENQPQHF
TRBV7-7	TRBJ2-7	CASSFSVDRGHEQYF
TRBV7-9	TRBJ2-3	CASSKEGYILPDTQYF